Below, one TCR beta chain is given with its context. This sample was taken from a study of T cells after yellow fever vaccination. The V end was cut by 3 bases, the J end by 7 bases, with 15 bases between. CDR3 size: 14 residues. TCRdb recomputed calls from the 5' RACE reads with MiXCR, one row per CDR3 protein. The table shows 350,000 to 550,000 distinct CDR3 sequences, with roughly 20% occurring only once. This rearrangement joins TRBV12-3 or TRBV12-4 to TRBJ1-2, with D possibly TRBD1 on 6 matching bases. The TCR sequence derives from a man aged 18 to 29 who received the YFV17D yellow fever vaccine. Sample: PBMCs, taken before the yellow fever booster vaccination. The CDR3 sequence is CASSFREQGFGYTF. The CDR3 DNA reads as TGTGCCAGCAGTTTCCGAGAACAGGGATTTGGCTACACCTTC.